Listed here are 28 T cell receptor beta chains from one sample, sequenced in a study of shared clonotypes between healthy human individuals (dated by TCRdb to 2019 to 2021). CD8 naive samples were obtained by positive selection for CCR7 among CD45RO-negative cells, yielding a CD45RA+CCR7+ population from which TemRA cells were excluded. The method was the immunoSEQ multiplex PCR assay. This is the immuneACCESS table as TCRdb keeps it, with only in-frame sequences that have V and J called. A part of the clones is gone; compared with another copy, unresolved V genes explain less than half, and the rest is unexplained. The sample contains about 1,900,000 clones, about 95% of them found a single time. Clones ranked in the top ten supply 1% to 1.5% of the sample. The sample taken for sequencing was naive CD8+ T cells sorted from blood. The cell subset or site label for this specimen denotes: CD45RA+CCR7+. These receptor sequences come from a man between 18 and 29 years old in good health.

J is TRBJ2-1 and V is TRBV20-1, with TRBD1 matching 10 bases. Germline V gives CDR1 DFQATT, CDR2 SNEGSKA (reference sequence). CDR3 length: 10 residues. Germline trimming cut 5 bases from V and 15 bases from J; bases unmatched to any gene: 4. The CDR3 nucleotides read TGCAGTGCTTTCGACAGGGGGCTGTTCTTC. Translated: CSAFDRGLFF.

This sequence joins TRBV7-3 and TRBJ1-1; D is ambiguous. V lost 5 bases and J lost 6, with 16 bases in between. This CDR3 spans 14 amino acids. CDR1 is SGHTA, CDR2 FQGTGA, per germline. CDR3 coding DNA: TGTGCCAGCAGCGAGACGGGGTTGGGTGCTGAAGCTTTCTTT. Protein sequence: CASSETGLGAEAFF.

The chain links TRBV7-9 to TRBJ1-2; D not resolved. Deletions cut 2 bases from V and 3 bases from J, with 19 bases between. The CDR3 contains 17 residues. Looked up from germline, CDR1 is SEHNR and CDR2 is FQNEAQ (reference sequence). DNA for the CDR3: TGTGCCAGCAGCTTAACCGGACCCAGCAAAGGAGACTATGGCTACACCTTC. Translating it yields CASSLTGPSKGDYGYTF.

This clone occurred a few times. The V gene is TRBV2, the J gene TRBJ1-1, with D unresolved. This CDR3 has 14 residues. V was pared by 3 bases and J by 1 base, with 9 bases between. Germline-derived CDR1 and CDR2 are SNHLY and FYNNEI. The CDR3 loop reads CASSDSGSNTEAFF. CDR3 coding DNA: TGTGCCAGCAGTGACTCCGGGTCGAACACTGAAGCTTTCTTT. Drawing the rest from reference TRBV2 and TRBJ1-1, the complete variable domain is EPEVTQTPSHQVTQMGQEVILRCVPISNHLYFYWYRQILGQKVEFLVSFYNNEISEKSEIFDDQFSVERPDGSNFTLKIRSTKLEDSAMYFCASSDSGSNTEAFFGQGTRLTVV.

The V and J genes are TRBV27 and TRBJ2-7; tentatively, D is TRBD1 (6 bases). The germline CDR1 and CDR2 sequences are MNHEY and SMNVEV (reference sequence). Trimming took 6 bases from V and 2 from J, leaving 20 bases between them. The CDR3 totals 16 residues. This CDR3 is CASRMLGGGSPYEQYF. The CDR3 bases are TGTGCCAGCAGGATGCTTGGGGGCGGAAGCCCCTACGAGCAGTACTTC.

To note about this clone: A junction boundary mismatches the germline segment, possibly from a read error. The CDR3 nucleotides read TGTGCCAGCAGCCTAGCGGGAGGCCCTCGCTACGAGCAGTACTTC. Its translation: CASSLAGGPRYEQYF. The chain is built from TRBV7-6 and TRBJ2-7; 11 positions agree with TRBD2. The CDR3 sequence is 15 residues long. Per the germline V gene, CDR1 is SGHVS and CDR2 is FNYEAQ.

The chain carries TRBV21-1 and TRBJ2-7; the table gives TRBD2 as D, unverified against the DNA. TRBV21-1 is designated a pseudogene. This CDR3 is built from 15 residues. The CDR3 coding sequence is TGTGCCAGCAGCTTTCAAGGGGAGGGAACCTACGAGCAGTACTTC. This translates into CASSFQGEGTYEQYF.

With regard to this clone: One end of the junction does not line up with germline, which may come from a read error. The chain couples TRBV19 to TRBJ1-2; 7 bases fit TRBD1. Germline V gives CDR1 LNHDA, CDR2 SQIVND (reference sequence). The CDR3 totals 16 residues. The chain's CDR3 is CASSIRLGTDFYGYTF. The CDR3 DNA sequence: TGTGCCAGTAGTATAAGGTTGGGGACAGACTTCTATGGCTATACCTTC.

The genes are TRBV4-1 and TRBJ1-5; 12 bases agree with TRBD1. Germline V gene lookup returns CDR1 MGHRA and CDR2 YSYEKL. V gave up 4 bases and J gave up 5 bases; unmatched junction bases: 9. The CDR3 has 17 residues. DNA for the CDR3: TGCGCCAGCAGCCCCCGCGGGACAGGGGGCTCGGATCAGCCCCAGCATTTT. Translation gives CASSPRGTGGSDQPQHF.

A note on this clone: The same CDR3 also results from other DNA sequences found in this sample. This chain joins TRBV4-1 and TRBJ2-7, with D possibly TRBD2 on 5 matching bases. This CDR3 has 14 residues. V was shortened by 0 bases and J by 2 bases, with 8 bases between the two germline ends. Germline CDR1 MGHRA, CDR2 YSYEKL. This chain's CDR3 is CASSQEGGAYEQYF. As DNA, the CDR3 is TGCGCCAGCAGCCAAGAAGGAGGCGCCTACGAGCAGTACTTC.

DNA for the CDR3: TGTGCCAGCAGCTGGAAGACTAGCGGACCTTACAATGAGCAGTTCTTC. Its translation: CASSWKTSGPYNEQFF. This chain connects TRBV5-6 to TRBJ2-1, with TRBD2 matching 9 bases. J lost 4 bases, V lost 3 bases, and 8 bases had no gene match. This CDR3 region has 16 residues. CDR1 SGHDT and CDR2 YYEEEE come from the germline V gene.

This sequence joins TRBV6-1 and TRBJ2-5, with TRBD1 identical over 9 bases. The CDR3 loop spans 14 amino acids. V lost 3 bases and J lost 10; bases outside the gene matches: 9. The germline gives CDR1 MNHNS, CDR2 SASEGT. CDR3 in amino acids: CASSEEDRGQVQYF. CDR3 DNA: TGTGCCAGCAGTGAGGAGGACAGGGGTCAGGTCCAGTACTTC.

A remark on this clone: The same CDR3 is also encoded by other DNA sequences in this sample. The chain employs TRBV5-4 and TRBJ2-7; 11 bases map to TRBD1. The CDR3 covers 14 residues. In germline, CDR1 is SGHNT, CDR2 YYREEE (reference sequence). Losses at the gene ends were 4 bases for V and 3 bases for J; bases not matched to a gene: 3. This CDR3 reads CASSGGTGGYEQYF. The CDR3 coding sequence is TGTGCCAGCAGCGGGGGGACAGGGGGCTACGAGCAGTACTTC.

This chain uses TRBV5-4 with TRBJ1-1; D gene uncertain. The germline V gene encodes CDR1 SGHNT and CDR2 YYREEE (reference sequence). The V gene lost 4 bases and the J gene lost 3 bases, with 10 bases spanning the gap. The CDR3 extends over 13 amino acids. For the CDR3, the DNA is TGTGCCAGCAGCGCGACTCCATACACTGAAGCTTTCTTT. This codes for CASSATPYTEAFF.

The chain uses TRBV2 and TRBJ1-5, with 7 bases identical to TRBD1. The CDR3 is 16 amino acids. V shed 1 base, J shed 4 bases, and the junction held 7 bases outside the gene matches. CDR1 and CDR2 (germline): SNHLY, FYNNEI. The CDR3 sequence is CASSEGLGQLNQPQHF. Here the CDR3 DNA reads TGTGCCAGCAGTGAAGGGCTGGGACAGCTTAATCAGCCCCAGCATTTT.

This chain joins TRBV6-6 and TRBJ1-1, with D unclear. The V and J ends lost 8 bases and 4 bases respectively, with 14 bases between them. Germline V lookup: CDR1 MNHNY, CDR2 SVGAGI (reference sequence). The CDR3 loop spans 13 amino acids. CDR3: CASQELKGTEAFF. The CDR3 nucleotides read TGTGCCAGCCAGGAACTTAAGGGCACTGAAGCTTTCTTT.

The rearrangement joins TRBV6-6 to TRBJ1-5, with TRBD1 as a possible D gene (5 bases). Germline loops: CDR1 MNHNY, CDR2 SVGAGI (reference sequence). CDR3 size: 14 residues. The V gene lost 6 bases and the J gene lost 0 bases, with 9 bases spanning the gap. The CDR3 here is CASSQGRSNQPQHF. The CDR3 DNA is TGTGCCAGCAGCCAGGGACGTAGCAATCAGCCCCAGCATTTT.

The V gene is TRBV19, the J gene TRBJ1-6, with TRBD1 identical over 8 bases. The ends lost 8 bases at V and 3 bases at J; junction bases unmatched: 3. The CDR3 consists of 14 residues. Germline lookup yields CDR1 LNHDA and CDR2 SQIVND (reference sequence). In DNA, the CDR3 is TGTGCCAGTCACAGGGGGGACTATAATTCACCCCTCCACTTT. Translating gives CASHRGDYNSPLHF.

The DNA of the CDR3 is TGCGCCAGCCAGAAGGAGTTAAGGGAGACCCAGTACTTC. Its translation: CASQKELRETQYF. The V call is TRBV10-2, the J call TRBJ2-5, with D hard to call. V lost 8 bases and J 5 bases, leaving 15 bases between the germline ends. The germline V gene has CDR1 WSHSY and CDR2 SAAADI. CDR3 length: 13 residues.

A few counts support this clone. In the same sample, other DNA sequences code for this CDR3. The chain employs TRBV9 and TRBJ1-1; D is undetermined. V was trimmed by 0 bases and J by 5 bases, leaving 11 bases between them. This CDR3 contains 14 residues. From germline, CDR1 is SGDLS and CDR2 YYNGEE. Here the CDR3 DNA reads TGTGCCAGCAGCGTAGCTCCGGGAGGGACTGAAGCTTTCTTT. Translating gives CASSVAPGGTEAFF.

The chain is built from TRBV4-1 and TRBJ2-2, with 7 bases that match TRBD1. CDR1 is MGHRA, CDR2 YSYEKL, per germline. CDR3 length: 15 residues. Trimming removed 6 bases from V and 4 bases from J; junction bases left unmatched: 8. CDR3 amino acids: CASRPTGAGTGELFF. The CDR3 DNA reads TGCGCCAGCAGACCCACAGGGGCGGGCACCGGGGAGCTGTTTTTT.

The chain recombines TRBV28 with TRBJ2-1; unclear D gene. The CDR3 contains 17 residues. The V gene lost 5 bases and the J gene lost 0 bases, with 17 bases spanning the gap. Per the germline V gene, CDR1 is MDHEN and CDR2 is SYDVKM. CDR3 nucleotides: TGTGCCAGCAGTCCCAAGGGCCAATTAAGCTCCTACAATGAGCAGTTCTTC. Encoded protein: CASSPKGQLSSYNEQFF.

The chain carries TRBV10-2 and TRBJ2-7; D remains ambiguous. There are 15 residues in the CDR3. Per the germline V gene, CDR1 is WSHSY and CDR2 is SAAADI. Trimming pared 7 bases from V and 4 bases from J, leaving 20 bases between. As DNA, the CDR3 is TGCGCCAGCATGGCTTCCGGACCCCTCGGGTACGAGCAGTACTTC. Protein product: CASMASGPLGYEQYF.

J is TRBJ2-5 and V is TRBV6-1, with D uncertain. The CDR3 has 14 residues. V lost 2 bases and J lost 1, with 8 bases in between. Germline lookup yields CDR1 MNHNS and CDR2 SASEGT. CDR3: CASSEHNSQETQYF. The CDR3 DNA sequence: TGTGCCAGCAGTGAACATAACAGCCAAGAGACCCAGTACTTC.

DNA for the CDR3: TGCGCCAGCAGCCAGGGGGCTGCCCAGAACACTGAAGCTTTCTTT. Its protein is CASSQGAAQNTEAFF. The chain has TRBV4-3 and TRBJ1-1; D perhaps matches TRBD1 (6 bases). In germline, CDR1 is LGHNA, CDR2 YSLEER. The V end lost 3 bases, the J end lost 1 base, and 12 bases lay between the germline ends. CDR3 size: 15 residues.

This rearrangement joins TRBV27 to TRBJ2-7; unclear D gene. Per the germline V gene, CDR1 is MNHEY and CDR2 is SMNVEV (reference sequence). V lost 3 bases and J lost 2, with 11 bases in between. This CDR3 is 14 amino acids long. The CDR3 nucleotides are TGTGCCAGCAGTTTCAGTAACAGCGCCTACGAGCAGTACTTC. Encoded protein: CASSFSNSAYEQYF.

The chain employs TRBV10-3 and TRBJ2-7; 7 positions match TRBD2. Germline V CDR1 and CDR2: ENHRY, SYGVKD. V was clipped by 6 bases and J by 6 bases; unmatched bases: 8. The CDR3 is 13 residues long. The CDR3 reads CAIRWGEGGEQYF. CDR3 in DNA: TGTGCCATCAGGTGGGGGGAGGGAGGCGAGCAGTACTTC.

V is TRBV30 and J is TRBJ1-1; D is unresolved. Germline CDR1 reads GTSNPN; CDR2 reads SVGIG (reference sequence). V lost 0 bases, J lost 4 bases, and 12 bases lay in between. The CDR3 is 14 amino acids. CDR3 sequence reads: CAWSVLDQGTEAFF. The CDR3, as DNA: TGTGCCTGGAGTGTACTCGATCAAGGCACTGAAGCTTTCTTT. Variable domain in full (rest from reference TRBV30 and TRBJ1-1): SQTIHQWPATLVQPVGSPLSLECTVEGTSNPNLYWYRQAAGRGLQLLFYSVGIGQISSEVPQNLSASRPQDRQFILSSKKLLLSDSGFYLCAWSVLDQGTEAFFGQGTRLTVV.